One sample yielded the 18 T cell receptor beta chains listed below, sequenced in a study of blood T cells in healthy people across ages. The authors ran a second PCR of roughly 6 to 12 cycles using a sample-barcoded 5' primer and a J-beta primer mix. TCRdb reanalysed the 5' RACE reads using MiXCR and keeps one entry per CDR3 protein. The repertoire consists of around 780,000 distinct CDR3 sequences, with roughly 24% occurring once and the leading ten covering 2.5% to 3.5%. This sample also belongs to another study, concerning T cells of mothers and their children.

Material: blood. The origin of the receptors is a boy aged 10-17 years in good health.

This clonotype was seen a few times. This chain joins TRBV7-6 and TRBJ1-4; TRBD1 agrees at 8 bases. This CDR3 contains 14 residues. CDR1 SGHVS and CDR2 FNYEAQ come from the germline V gene. V lost 5 bases to trimming and J lost 8 bases; unmatched junction nucleotides: 7. The CDR3 region is CASSPGQGWEKLFF. CDR3 bases: TGTGCCAGCAGCCCAGGACAGGGTTGGGAAAAACTGTTTTTT.

This clonotype has more than one count but fewer than ten. The genes are TRBV2 and TRBJ1-1, with 7 nucleotides matching TRBD1. V lost 6 bases to trimming and J lost 7 bases; unmatched junction nucleotides: 11. In germline, CDR1 is SNHLY, CDR2 FYNNEI. The CDR3 sequence is 14 residues long. CDR3 loop: CASSEQGRSFEAFF. The CDR3, as DNA: TGTGCCAGCAGCGAACAGGGGCGGTCTTTTGAAGCTTTCTTT. The variable domain in full, completed from reference TRBV2 and TRBJ1-1, reads EPEVTQTPSHQVTQMGQEVILRCVPISNHLYFYWYRQILGQKVEFLVSFYNNEISEKSEIFDDQFSVERPDGSNFTLKIRSTKLEDSAMYFCASSEQGRSFEAFFGQGTRLTVV.

The chain links TRBV18 to TRBJ1-2, with unresolved D. The V gene lost 3 bases and the J gene lost 8 bases, with 13 bases spanning the gap. The V gene's germline CDR1 is KGHSH and CDR2 LQKENI. The CDR3 has 13 residues. DNA for the CDR3: TGTGCCAGCTCACCCGGGCCACACTGGGGCTACACCTTC. This encodes CASSPGPHWGYTF.

V gene TRBV20-1 combines with J gene TRBJ2-5; no clear D. Near its end, the DNA agrees better with TRBJ2-1, so the J call may be wrong. The CDR3 sequence is 14 residues long. Germline CDR1 DFQATT, CDR2 SNEGSKA (reference sequence). CDR3 DNA sequence: TGCAGTGCTAGAGAAGCAGCCCCAGTGTTGGAACAGTTCTTC. Protein product: CSAREAAPVLEQFF.

This clonotype has ten or more counts. The gene calls are TRBV12-3 or TRBV12-4 and TRBJ2-4, with 7 bases aligning to TRBD2. V shed 0 bases, J shed 9 bases, and the junction held 11 bases outside the gene matches. The length of the CDR3 is 16 residues. CDR3 loop: CASSLALGGESGIQYF. The CDR3 DNA reads as TGTGCCAGCAGTTTAGCGCTGGGGGGGGAGTCGGGCATTCAGTACTTC.

The V gene is TRBV24-1, the J gene TRBJ2-2; TRBD2 might be the D (6 bases). V shed 3 bases and J shed 3 bases, with 13 bases lying between them. The CDR3 consists of 16 residues. From germline, CDR1 is KGHDR and CDR2 SFDVKD. For the CDR3, the DNA is TGTGCCACCAGTGATAATGGGGGGAAATACACCGGGGAGCTGTTTTTT. Its protein product is CATSDNGGKYTGELFF.

This clonotype was observed a handful of times. The J gene is TRBJ2-1, the V gene TRBV28; possible D gene TRBD1, 6 bases. The last part of the DNA fits TRBJ2-7 better; the J call may be wrong. CDR1 MDHEN and CDR2 SYDVKM come from the germline V gene. There are 16 residues in the CDR3. In DNA form, the CDR3 reads TGTGCCAGCAGTTTAGGCCCCTCGCGAGGGGGCTACGAGCAGTACTTC. This codes for CASSLGPSRGGYEQYF.

This chain connects TRBV11-2 to TRBJ1-2; the D gene is possibly TRBD1 (5 bases). The germline V gene encodes CDR1 SGHAT and CDR2 FQNNGV. V was shortened by 4 bases and J by 2 bases, with 14 bases between the two germline ends. CDR3 size: 15 residues. CDR3: CASSSVRGPNYGYTF. For the CDR3, the DNA is TGTGCCAGCAGCTCCGTTAGGGGCCCCAACTATGGCTACACCTTC.

The rearrangement joins TRBV20-1 to TRBJ1-1, with D perhaps matching TRBD1 (5 bases). The CDR3 loop spans 16 amino acids. V was cut by 2 bases and J by 3 bases, with 19 bases left in between. The germline gives CDR1 DFQATT, CDR2 SNEGSKA (reference sequence). CDR3 coding DNA: TGCAGTGCTAGATCTAGCGGGACCCCGAGCGACACTGAAGCTTTCTTT. As protein: CSARSSGTPSDTEAFF.

This clonotype was observed a handful of times. The chain has TRBV27 and TRBJ2-5; tentative D call: TRBD2 (5 bases). The CDR3 runs 15 residues. Trimming took off 5 bases at V and 5 bases at J, with 18 bases between the two ends. Germline assignment: CDR1 MNHEY and CDR2 SMNVEV (reference sequence). The CDR3 loop reads CASSPRDRGLETQYF. The CDR3 region has the DNA TGTGCCAGCAGTCCCCGGGATAGAGGGTTGGAGACCCAGTACTTC.

The V gene is TRBV15, the J gene TRBJ1-2; the D is unclear. CDR3 length: 17 residues. The V gene's germline CDR1 is LNHNV and CDR2 YYDKDF (reference sequence). Trimming left V 0 bases short and J 2 bases short, with 16 bases between. The CDR3 sequence is CATSRDPGRVANYGYTF. The CDR3, as DNA: TGTGCCACCAGCAGAGATCCAGGACGAGTAGCAAACTATGGCTACACCTTC.

The gene calls are TRBV6-5 and TRBJ1-2; the D is unclear. The CDR3 is 14 amino acids. Germline V gene lookup returns CDR1 MNHEY and CDR2 SVGAGI. V shed 0 bases and J shed 7 bases, with 12 bases lying between them. This chain's CDR3 is CASSYSKHMIGYTF. CDR3 sequence (DNA): TGTGCCAGCAGTTACTCGAAACACATGATTGGCTACACCTTC.

V is TRBV2 and J is TRBJ1-5; 8 nucleotides line up with TRBD1. Germline loops: CDR1 SNHLY, CDR2 FYNNEI. The CDR3 covers 15 residues. V gave up 7 bases and J gave up 3 bases; unmatched junction bases: 8. CDR3 in DNA: TGTGCCAGCAACGCGGACAGGGCGTACAATCAGCCCCAGCATTTT. Amino acid sequence: CASNADRAYNQPQHF.

This clonotype was detected a few times. The rearrangement joins TRBV3-1 to TRBJ2-6, with D possibly matching TRBD2 (6 bases). V shed 4 bases and J shed 1 base, with 20 bases lying between them. CDR1 and CDR2 from the germline V gene are LGHDT and YNNKEL (reference sequence). This CDR3 spans 19 amino acids. For the CDR3, the DNA is TGTGCCAGCAGCCCTCGAGGGACTTTTAGAGTTTCTGGGGCCAACGTCCTGACTTTC. Protein sequence: CASSPRGTFRVSGANVLTF. Drawing the rest from reference TRBV3-1 and TRBJ2-6, the complete variable domain is DTAVSQTPKYLVTQMGNDKSIKCEQNLGHDTMYWYKQDSKKFLKIMFSYNNKELIINETVPNRFSPKSPDKAHLNLHINSLELGDSAVYFCASSPRGTFRVSGANVLTFGAGSRLTVL.

This chain links TRBV3-1 with TRBJ2-7, with D maybe TRBD1 (5 bases). Between the trimmed V and J ends, which lost 4 bases and 5 bases, there was a span of 18 bases. The germline gives CDR1 LGHDT, CDR2 YNNKEL (reference sequence). This CDR3 is 15 amino acids long. The CDR3 sequence: CASSPPDSGYDEQYF. The CDR3 DNA sequence: TGTGCCAGCAGCCCTCCCGACTCAGGGTACGACGAGCAGTACTTC.

V is TRBV7-9 and J is TRBJ1-1; D is ambiguous. Trimming pared 1 base from V and 1 base from J, leaving 7 bases between. This CDR3 has 14 residues. CDR1 and CDR2 (germline): SEHNR, FQNEAQ (reference sequence). The CDR3 here is CASSLDAGNTEAFF. The DNA for the CDR3 is TGTGCCAGCAGCTTAGACGCGGGGAACACTGAAGCTTTCTTT.

The CDR3 region has the DNA TGTGCCAGCGCCTCGGCCGGGACAGGGAGAGGCGAGCAGTACTTC. Translating gives CASASAGTGRGEQYF. This chain links TRBV14 with TRBJ2-7; 9 bases are shared with TRBD1. The CDR3 consists of 15 residues. Germline V gene data show CDR1 as SGHDN and CDR2 as FVKESK. Unmatched junction bases numbered 14, after V lost 8 bases and J lost 6 bases. The entire variable domain, with the rest obtained from reference TRBV14 and TRBJ2-7, is as follows: EAGVTQFPSHSVIEKGQTVTLRCDPISGHDNLYWYRRVMGKEIKFLLHFVKESKQDESGMPNNRFLAERTGGTYSTLKVQPAELEDSGVYFCASASAGTGRGEQYFGPGTRLTVT.

The chain carries TRBV10-3 and TRBJ1-6; perhaps TRBD1 as D (6 bases). Trimming shortened V by 1 base and J by 3 bases, and 16 bases separated the two germline ends. Germline V lookup: CDR1 ENHRY, CDR2 SYGVKD. This CDR3 region has 18 residues. The CDR3: CAISELTRGFGYNSPLHF. The CDR3 coding sequence is TGTGCCATCAGTGAGTTGACCAGGGGATTCGGCTATAATTCACCCCTCCACTTT.